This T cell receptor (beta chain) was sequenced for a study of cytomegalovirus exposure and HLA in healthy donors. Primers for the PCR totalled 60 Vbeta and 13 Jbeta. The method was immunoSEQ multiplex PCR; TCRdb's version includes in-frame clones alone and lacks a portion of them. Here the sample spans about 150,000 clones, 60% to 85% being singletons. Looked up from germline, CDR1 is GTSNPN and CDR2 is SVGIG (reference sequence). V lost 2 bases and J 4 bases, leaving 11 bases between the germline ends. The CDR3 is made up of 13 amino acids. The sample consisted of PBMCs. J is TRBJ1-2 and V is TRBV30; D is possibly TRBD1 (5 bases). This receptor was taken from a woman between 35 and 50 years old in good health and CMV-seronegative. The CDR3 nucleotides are TGTGCCTGGAGTAAGGGCAGGGCCTATGGCTACACCTTC. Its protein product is CAWSKGRAYGYTF.